The source of this T cell receptor (beta chain) is a study of CD8 T cells in ankylosing spondylitis. The V end lost 1 base, the J end lost 5 bases, and 10 bases lay between the germline ends. This CDR3 is 14 amino acids long. Per the germline V gene, CDR1 is KGHDR and CDR2 is SFDVKD. TCRdb ran MiXCR on the 5' RACE reads and lists one entry per CDR3 protein. Here the sample spans about 170,000 distinct CDR3 sequences, 15% to 20% being singletons. This TCR was sampled from a male donor with ankylosing spondylitis or in good health (not recorded which). Sequencing was done on a sample of blood, either unsorted or a sorted T cell fraction (not recorded which). The V call is TRBV24-1, the J call TRBJ2-5; D unresolved. CDR3: CATSDFRTRETQYF. The CDR3 nucleotides are TGTGCCACCAGTGATTTTCGGACCCGGGAGACCCAGTACTTC.